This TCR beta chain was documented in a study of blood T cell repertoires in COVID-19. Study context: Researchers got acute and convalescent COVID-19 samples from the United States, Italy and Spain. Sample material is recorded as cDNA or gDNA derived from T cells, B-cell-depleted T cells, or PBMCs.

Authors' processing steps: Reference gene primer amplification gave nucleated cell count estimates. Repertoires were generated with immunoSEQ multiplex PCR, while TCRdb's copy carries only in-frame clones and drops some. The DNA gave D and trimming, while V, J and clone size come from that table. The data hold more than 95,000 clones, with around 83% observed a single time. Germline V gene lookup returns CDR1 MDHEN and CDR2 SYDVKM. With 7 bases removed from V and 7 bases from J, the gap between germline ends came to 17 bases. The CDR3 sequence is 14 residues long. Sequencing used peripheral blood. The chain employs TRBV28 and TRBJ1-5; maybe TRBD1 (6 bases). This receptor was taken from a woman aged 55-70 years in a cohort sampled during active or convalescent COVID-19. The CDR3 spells CASILNGGAQPQHF. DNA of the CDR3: TGTGCCAGCATTCTTAATGGGGGGGCCCAGCCCCAGCATTTT.